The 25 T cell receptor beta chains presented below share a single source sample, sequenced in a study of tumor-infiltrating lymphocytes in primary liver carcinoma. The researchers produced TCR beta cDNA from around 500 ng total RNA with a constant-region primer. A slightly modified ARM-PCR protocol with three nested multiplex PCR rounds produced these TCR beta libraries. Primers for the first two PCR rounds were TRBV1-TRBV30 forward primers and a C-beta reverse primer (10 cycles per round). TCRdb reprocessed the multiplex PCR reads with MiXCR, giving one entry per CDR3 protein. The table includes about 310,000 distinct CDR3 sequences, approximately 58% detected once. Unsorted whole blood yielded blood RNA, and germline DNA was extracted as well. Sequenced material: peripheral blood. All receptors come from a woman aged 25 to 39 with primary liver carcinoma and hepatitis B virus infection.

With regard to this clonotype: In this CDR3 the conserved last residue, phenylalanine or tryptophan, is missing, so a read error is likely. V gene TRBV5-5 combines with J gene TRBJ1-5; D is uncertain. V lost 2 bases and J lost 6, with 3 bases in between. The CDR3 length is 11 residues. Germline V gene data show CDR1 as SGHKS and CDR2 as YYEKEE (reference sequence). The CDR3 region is CASSFTQPQHS. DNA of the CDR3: TGTGCCAGCAGCTTTACTCAGCCCCAGCATTCT.

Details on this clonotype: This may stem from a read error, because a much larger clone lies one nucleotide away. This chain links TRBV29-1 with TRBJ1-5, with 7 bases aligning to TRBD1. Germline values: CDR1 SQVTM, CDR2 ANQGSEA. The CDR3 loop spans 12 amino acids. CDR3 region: CGVLQGDQPQHF. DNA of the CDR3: TGCGGCGTTCTCCAGGGGGATCAGCCCCAGCATTTT.

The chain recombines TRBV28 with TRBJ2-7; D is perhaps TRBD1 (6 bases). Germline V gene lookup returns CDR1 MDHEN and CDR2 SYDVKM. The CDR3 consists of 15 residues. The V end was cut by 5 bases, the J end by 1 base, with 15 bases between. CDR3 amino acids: CASSPPDSVSYEQYF. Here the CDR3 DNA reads TGTGCCAGCAGTCCCCCGGACAGCGTATCCTACGAGCAGTACTTC.

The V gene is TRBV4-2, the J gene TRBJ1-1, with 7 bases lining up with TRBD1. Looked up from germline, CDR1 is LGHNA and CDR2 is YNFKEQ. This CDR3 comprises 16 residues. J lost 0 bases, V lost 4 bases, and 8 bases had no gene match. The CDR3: CASSLTGRDMNTEAFF. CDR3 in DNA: TGTGCCAGCAGCCTGACAGGGAGGGATATGAACACTGAAGCTTTCTTT.

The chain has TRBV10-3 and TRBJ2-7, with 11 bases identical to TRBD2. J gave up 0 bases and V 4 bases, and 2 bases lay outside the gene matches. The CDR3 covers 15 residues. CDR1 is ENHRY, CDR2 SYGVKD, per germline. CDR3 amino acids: CAISVGTSGSYEQYF. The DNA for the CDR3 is TGTGCCATCAGTGTCGGGACTAGCGGCTCCTACGAGCAGTACTTC.

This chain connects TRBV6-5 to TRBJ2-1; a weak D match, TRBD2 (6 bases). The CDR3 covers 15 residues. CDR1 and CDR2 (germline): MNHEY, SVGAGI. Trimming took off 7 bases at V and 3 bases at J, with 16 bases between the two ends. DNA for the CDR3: TGTGCCAGCACCACGAGACTAGGGGTCTACAATGAGCAGTTCTTC. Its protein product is CASTTRLGVYNEQFF.

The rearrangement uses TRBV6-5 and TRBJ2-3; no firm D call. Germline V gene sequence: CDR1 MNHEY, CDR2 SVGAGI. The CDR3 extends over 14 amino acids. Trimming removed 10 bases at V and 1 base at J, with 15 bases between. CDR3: CANAIVSGTDTQYF. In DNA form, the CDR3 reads TGTGCCAACGCAATAGTCTCAGGCACAGATACGCAGTATTTT.

The CDR3 DNA is TGTGCCAGCAGCTTAGTGCGATTAGCGACCTACAATGAGCAGTTCTTC. Its translation: CASSLVRLATYNEQFF. This chain connects TRBV13 to TRBJ2-1; weak D call: TRBD2 (5 bases). The CDR3 loop spans 16 amino acids. Germline values: CDR1 PRHDT, CDR2 FYEKMQ (reference sequence). Trimming removed 1 base at V and 2 bases at J, with 12 bases between. The whole variable domain, remainder taken from reference TRBV13 and TRBJ2-1, is AAGVIQSPRHLIKEKRETATLKCYPIPRHDTVYWYQQGPGQDPQFLISFYEKMQSDKGSIPDRFSAQQFSDYHSELNMSSLELGDSALYFCASSLVRLATYNEQFFGPGTRLTVL.

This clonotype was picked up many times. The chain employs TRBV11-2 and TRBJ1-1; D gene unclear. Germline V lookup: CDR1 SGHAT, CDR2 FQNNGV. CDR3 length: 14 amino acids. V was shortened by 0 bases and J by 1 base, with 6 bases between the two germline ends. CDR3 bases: TGTGCCAGCAGCTTAGAGGGCGGGAACACTGAAGCTTTCTTT. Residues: CASSLEGGNTEAFF. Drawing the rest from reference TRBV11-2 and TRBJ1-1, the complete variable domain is EAGVAQSPRYKIIEKRQSVAFWCNPISGHATLYWYQQILGQGPKLLIQFQNNGVVDDSQLPKDRFSAERLKGVDSTLKIQPAKLEDSAVYLCASSLEGGNTEAFFGQGTRLTVV.

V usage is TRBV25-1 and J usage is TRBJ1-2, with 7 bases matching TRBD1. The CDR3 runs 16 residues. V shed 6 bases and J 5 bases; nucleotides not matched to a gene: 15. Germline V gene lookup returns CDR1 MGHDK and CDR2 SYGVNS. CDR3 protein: CASSGFGKGAGYGYTF. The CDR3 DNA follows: TGTGCCAGCAGCGGATTCGGGAAGGGGGCAGGTTATGGCTACACCTTC.

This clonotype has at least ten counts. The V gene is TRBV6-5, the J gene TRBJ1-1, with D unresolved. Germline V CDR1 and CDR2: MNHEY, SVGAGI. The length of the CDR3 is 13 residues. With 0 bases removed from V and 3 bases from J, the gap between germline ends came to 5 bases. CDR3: CASSYSSYTEAFF. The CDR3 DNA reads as TGTGCCAGCAGTTACTCATCTTACACTGAAGCTTTCTTT.

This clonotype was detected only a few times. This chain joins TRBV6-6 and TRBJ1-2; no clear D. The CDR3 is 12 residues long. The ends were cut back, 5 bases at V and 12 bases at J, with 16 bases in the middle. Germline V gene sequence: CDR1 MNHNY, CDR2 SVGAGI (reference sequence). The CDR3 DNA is TGTGCCAGCAGTGCTAGGACCTCCGGTGACACCTTC. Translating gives CASSARTSGDTF.

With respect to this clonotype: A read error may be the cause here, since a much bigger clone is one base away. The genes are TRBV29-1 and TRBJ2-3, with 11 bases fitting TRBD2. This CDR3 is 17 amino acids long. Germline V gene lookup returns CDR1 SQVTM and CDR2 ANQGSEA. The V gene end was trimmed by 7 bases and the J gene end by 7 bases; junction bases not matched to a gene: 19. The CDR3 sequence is CSASGTSGPSWTYTQYF. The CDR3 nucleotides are TGCAGCGCCTCCGGGACTAGCGGCCCGAGTTGGACATATACGCAGTATTTT.

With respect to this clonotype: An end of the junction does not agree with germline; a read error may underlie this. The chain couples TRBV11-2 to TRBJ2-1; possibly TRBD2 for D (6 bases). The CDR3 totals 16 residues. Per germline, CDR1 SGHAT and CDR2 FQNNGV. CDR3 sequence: CASSERLVVTYNEQFF. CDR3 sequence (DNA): TGTGCCAGCAGCGAGCGACTAGTGGTGACCTACAATGAGCAGTTCTTT. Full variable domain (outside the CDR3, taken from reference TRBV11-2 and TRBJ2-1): EAGVAQSPRYKIIEKRQSVAFWCNPISGHATLYWYQQILGQGPKLLIQFQNNGVVDDSQLPKDRFSAERLKGVDSTLKIQPAKLEDSAVYLCASSERLVVTYNEQFFGPGTRLTVL.

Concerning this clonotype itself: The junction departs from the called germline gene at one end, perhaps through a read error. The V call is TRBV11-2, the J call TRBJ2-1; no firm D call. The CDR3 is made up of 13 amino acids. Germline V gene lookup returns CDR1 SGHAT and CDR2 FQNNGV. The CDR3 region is CASSSSVTNERFF. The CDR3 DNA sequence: TGCGCCAGCAGCTCATCGGTTACGAATGAGCGGTTCTTC.

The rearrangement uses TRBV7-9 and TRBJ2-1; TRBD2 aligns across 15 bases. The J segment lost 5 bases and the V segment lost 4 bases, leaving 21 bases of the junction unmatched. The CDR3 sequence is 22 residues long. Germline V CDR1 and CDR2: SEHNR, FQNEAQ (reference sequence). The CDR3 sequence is CASSSKIGLAGGPGPSNNEQFF. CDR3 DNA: TGTGCCAGCAGCTCGAAGATTGGACTAGCGGGAGGGCCGGGCCCATCGAACAATGAGCAGTTCTTC.

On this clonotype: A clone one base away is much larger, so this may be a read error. The CDR3 spells CASSLVGEYDEQFF. For the CDR3, the DNA is TGTGCCAGCAGCTTGGTTGGAGAGTATGATGAGCAGTTCTTC. The V and J genes are TRBV5-5 and TRBJ2-1, with D unclear. V was shortened by 0 bases and J by 8 bases, with 12 bases between the two germline ends. CDR3 length: 14 amino acids. Germline CDR1 SGHKS, CDR2 YYEKEE (reference sequence). Drawing the rest from reference TRBV5-5 and TRBJ2-1, the complete variable domain is DAGVTQSPTHLIKTRGQQVTLRCSPISGHKSVSWYQQVLGQGPQFIFQYYEKEERGRGNFPDRFSARQFPNYSSELNVNALLLGDSALYLCASSLVGEYDEQFFGPGTRLTVL.

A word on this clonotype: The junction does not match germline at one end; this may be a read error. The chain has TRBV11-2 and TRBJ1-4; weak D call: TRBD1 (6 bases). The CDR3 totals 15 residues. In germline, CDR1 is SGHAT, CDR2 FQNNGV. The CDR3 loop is CASSLAGGATEKLFF. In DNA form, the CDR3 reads TGTGCCAGCAGCTTAGCCGGGGGGGCTACTGAAAAACTATTTTTT.

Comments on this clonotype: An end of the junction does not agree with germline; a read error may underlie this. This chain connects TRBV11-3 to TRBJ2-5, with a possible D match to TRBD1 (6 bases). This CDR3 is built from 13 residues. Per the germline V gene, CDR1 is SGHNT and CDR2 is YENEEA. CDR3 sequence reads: CTSTTGMGEIQYF. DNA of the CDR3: TGTACCAGCACAACAGGGATGGGTGAGATCCAGTACTTC. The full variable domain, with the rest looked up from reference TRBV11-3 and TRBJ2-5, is EAGVVQSPRYKIIEKKQPVAFWCNPISGHNTLYWYLQNLGQGPELLIRYENEEAVDDSQLPKDRFSAERLKGVDSTLKIQPAELGDSAVYLCTSTTGMGEIQYFGPGTRLLVL.

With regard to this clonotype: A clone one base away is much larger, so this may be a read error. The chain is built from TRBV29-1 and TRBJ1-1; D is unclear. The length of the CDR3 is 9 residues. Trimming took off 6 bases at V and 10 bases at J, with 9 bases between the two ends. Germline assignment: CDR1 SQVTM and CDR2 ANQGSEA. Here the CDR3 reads CSVDHGAFF. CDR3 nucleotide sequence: TGCAGCGTGGACCATGGAGCTTTCTTT.

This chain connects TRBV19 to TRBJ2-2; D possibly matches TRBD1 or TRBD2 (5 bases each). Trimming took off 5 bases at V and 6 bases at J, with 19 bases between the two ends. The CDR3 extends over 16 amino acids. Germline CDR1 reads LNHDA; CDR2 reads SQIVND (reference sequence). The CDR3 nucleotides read TGTGCCAGTAGTCTCTTGGGGAGCAGGGTAGCCGGGGAGCTGTTTTTT. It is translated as CASSLLGSRVAGELFF.

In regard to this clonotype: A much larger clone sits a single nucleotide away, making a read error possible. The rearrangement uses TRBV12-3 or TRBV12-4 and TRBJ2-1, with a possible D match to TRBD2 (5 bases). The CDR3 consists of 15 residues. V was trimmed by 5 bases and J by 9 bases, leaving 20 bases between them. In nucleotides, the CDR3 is TGTGCCAGCAGTCGTAGTGGCAGGAGGATAGGTGAGCAGTTCTTC. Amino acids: CASSRSGRRIGEQFF.

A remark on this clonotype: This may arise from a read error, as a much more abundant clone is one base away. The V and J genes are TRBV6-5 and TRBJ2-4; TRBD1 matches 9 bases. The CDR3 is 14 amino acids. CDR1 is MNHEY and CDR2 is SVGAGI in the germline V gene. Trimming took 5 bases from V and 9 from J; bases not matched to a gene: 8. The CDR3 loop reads CASSRTGGRSIQYF. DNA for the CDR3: TGTGCCAGCAGTCGCACAGGGGGCCGGAGCATTCAGTACTTC.

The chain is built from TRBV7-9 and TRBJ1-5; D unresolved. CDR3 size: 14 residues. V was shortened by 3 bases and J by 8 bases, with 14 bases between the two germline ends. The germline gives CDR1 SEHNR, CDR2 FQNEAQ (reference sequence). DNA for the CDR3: TGTGCCAGCAGCTTTGGCGGCGCCCGGGAGCCCCAGCATTTT. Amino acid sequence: CASSFGGAREPQHF.

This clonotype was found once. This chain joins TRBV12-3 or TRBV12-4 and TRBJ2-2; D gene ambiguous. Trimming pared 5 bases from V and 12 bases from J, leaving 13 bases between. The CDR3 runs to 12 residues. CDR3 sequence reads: CASSPVPEKLFF. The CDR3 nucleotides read TGTGCCAGCAGTCCCGTCCCCGAGAAGCTGTTTTTT.